This T cell receptor (beta chain) came from a study of T-cell reconstitution after alpha-beta-depleted transplantation in children. It was with unique molecular identifiers that the TCRbeta library was prepared. From the PCR reads, TCRdb called clonotypes with MiXCR, one entry per CDR3 protein. Of about 460,000 distinct CDR3 sequences listed, over 9.5% are singletons. The germline V gene encodes CDR1 SGDLS and CDR2 YYNGEE. The CDR3 length is 13 residues. This clonotype was detected only a few times. One end of the junction is discordant with germline, which a read error may explain. The sequencing here drew on PBMCs, taken before TCRalphabeta/CD19-depleted stem cell transplant. V is TRBV9 and J is TRBJ2-7; D gene unclear. This TCR derives from a child aged 2 to 10 with inherited bone marrow failure, due to receive a stem cell transplant. In DNA form, the CDR3 reads TGTGCCAGCATCGTAGGTCCCCACTACGAGCAGTACTTC. This codes for CASIVGPHYEQYF.